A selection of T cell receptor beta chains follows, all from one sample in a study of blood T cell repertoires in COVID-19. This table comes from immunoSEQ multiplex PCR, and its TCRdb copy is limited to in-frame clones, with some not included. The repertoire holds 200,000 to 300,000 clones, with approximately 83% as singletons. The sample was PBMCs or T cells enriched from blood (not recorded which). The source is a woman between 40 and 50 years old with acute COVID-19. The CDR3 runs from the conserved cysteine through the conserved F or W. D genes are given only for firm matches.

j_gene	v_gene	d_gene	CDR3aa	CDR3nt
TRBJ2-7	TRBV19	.	CASSTRTSSYEQYF	TGTGCCAGTAGTACCCGGACATCCTCCTACGAGCAGTACTTC
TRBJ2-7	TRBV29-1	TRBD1	CSVEEQGVGSYEQYF	TGCAGCGTTGAAGAACAGGGGGTAGGCTCCTACGAGCAGTACTTC
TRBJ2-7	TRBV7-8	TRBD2	CASSFLAGGVEQYF	TGTGCCAGCAGCTTCCTAGCGGGAGGGGTCGAGCAGTACTTC
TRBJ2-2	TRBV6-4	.	CASSDEGNTGELFF	TGTGCCAGCAGTGACGAGGGAAACACCGGGGAGCTGTTTTTT
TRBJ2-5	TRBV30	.	CAWRGGTETQYF	TGTGCCTGGAGAGGGGGTACGGAGACCCAGTACTTC
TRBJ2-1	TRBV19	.	CASRELGVGNNEQFF	TGTGCCAGTCGAGAACTAGGAGTGGGTAATAATGAGCAGTTCTTC
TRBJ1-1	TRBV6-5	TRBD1	CASSLRGLYTEAFF	TGTGCCAGCAGCCTAAGGGGGCTGTACACTGAAGCTTTCTTT
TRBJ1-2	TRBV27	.	CASSSRASRRGYTF	TGTGCCAGCAGTTCCCGGGCCTCCCGGAGGGGCTACACCTTC
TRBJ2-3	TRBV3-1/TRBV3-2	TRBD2	CASSLSGTLTDTQYF	TGTGCCAGCAGCCTTAGCGGGACTCTCACAGATACGCAGTATTTT
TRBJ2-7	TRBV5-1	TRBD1	CASGITGTVDYEQYF	TGCGCCAGCGGGATCACCGGGACAGTAGACTACGAGCAGTACTTC
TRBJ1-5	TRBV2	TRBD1	CASQRPGQGPSAQHF	TGTGCCAGCCAACGTCCTGGACAGGGTCCCTCGGCCCAGCATTTT
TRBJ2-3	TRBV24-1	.	CATSDPAGDASDTQYF	TGTGCCACCAGTGACCCAGCAGGGGACGCTTCGGATACGCAGTATTTT
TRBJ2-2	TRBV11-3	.	CASSLEGDLGELFF	TGTGCCAGCAGCTTAGAGGGCGATCTGGGGGAGCTGTTTTTT
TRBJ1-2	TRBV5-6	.	CASSLQGNYGYTF	TGTGCCAGCAGCTTGCAGGGGAACTATGGCTACACCTTC